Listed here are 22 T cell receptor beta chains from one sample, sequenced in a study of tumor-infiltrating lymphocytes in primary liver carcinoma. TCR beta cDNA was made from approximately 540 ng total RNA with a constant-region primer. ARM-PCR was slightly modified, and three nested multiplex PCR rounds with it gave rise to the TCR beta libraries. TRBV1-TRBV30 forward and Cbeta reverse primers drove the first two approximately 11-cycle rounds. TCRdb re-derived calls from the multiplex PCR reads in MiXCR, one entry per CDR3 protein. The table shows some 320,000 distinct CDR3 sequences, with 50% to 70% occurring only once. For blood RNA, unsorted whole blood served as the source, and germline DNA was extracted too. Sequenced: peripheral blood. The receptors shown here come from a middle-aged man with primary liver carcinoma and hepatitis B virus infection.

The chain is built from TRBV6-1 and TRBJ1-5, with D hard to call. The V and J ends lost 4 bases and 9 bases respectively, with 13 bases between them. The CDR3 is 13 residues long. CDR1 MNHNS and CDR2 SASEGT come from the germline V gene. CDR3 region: CASSARPRLPQHF. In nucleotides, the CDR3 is TGTGCCAGCAGTGCACGGCCGCGGCTGCCCCAGCATTTT.

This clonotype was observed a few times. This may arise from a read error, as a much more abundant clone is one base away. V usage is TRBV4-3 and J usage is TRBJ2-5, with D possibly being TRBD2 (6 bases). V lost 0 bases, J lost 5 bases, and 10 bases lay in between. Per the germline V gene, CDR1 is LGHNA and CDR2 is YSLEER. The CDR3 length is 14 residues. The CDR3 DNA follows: TGCGCCAGCAGCCAAGAGGGACTGGGGGAGACCCAGTACTTC. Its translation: CASSQEGLGETQYF.

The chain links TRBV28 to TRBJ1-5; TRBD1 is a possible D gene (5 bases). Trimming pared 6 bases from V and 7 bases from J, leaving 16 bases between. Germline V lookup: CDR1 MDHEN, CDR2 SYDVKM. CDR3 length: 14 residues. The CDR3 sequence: CASRPQGSVQPQHF. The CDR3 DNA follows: TGTGCCAGCAGGCCTCAGGGATCTGTGCAGCCCCAGCATTTT. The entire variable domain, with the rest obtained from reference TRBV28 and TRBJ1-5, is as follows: DVKVTQSSRYLVKRTGEKVFLECVQDMDHENMFWYRQDPGLGLRLIYFSYDVKMKEKGDIPEGYSVSREKKERFSLILESASTNQTSMYLCASRPQGSVQPQHFGDGTRLSIL.

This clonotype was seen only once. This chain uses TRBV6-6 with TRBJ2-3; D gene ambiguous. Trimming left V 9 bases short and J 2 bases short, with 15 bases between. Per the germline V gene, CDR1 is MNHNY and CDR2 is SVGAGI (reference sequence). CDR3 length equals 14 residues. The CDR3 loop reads CASRKEYVTDTQYF. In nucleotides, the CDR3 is TGTGCCAGTAGAAAGGAGTATGTCACAGATACGCAGTATTTT.

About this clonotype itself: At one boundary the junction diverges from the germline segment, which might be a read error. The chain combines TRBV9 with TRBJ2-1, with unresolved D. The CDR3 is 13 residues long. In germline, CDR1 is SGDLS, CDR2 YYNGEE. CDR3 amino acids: CASNVGQYYEQFF. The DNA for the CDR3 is TGTGCCAGCAACGTAGGCCAGTACTATGAGCAGTTCTTC.

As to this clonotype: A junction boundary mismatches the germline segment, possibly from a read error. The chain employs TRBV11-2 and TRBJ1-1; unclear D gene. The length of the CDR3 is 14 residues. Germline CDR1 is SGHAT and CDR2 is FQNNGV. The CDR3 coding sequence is TGTGCCAGCGGGTTGACAAGCGTGAACGCTGAAACTTTCTTT. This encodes CASGLTSVNAETFF.

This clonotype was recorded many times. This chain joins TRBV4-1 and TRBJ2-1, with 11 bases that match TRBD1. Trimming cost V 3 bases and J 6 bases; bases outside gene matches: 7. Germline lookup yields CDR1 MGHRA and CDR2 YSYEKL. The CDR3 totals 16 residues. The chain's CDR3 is CASSHPGTGGFNEQFF. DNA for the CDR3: TGCGCCAGCAGCCATCCCGGGACAGGGGGATTCAATGAGCAGTTCTTC.

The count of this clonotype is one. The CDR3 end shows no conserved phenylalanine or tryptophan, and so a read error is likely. As DNA, the CDR3 is TGTGCCAGCAGCTTAGTCCCTCCTCCTAGTAGTAGATGGGATGAGCAGTTCATC. It specifies CASSLVPPPSSRWDEQFI. The V gene is TRBV11-2, the J gene TRBJ2-1; D not resolved. With 1 base removed from V and 8 bases from J, the gap between germline ends came to 24 bases. The CDR3 sequence is 18 residues long. The germline gives CDR1 SGHAT, CDR2 FQNNGV.

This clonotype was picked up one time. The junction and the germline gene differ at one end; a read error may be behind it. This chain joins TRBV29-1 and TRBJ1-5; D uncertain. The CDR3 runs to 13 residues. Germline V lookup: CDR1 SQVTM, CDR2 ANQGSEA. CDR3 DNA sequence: TGCGGCGTTGAAGGTGGGCCTGGTCAGCCCCAGCATTTT. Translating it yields CGVEGGPGQPQHF.

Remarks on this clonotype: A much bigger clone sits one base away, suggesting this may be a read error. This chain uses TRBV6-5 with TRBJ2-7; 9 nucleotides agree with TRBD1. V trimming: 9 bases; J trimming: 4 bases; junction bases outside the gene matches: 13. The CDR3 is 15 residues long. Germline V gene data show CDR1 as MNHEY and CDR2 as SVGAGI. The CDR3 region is CASSPSGQGYYEQYF. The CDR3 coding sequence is TGTGCCAGTTCGCCATCGGGACAGGGTTATTACGAGCAGTACTTC.

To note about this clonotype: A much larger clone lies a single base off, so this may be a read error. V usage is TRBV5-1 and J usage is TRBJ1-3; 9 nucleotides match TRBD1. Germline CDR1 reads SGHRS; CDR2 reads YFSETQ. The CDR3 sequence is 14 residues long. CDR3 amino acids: CVSSADRGGNTIYF. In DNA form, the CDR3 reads TGCGTCAGCAGCGCGGACAGGGGTGGAAACACCATATATTTT.

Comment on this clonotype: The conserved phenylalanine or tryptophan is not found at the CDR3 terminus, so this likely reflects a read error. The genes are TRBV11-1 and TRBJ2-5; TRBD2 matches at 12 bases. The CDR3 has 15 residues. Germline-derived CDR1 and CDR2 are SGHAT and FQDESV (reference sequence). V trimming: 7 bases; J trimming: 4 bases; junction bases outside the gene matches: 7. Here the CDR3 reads CASTLMGLAGETQYL. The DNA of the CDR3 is TGTGCCAGCACCCTCATGGGACTAGCGGGAGAGACCCAGTACCTC.

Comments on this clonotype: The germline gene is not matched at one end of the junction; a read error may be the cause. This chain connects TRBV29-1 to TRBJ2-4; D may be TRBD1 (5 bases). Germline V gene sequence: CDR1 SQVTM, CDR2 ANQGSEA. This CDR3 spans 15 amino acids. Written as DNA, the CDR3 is TGCGGCGTTGAAGATGCCAGGGTGGCCAAAAACATTCAGTACTTC. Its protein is CGVEDARVAKNIQYF. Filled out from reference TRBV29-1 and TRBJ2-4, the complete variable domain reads SAVISQKPSRDICQRGTSLTIQCQVDSQVTMMFWYRQQPGQSLTLIATANQGSEATYESGFVIDKFPISRPNLTFSTLTVSNMSPEDSSIYLCGVEDARVAKNIQYFGAGTRLSVL.

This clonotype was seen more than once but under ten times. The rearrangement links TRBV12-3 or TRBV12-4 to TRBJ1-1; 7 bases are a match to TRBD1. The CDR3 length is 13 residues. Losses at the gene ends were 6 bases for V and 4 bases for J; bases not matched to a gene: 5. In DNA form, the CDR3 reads TGTGCCAGCAGATCATCAGGGGGCACTGAAGCTTTCTTT. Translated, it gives CASRSSGGTEAFF.

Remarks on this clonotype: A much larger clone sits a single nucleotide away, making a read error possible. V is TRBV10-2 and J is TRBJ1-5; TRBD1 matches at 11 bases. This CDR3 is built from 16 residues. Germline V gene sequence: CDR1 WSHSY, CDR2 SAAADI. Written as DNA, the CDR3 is TGCGTCCCCGGGACAGGGGGGATAGAGGGACATCAGCCCCAGCATTTT. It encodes CVPGTGGIEGHQPQHF.

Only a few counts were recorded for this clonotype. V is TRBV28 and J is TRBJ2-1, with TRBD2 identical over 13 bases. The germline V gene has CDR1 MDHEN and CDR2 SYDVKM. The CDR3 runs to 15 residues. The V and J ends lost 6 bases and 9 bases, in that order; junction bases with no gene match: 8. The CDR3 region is CASSVRLAGGVEQFF. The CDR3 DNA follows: TGTGCCAGCAGCGTACGACTAGCGGGAGGTGTTGAGCAGTTCTTC.

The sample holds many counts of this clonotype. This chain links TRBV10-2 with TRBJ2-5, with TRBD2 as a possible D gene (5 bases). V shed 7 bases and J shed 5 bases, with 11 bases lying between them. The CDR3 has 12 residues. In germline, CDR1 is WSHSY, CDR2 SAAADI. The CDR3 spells CASTHSGETQYF. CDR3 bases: TGCGCCAGCACTCACTCGGGGGAGACCCAGTACTTC.

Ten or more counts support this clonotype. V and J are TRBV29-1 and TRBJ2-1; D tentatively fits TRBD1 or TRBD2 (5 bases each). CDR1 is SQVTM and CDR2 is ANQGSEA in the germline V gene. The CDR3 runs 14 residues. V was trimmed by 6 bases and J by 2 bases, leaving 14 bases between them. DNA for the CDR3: TGCAGCGTCGCCGGGACGGCTACCTACAATGAGCAGTTCTTC. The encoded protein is CSVAGTATYNEQFF.

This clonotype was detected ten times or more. The CDR3: CASSPRGSSYNEQFF. The CDR3 DNA is TGTGCCAGCAGTCCAAGGGGAAGCTCCTACAATGAGCAGTTCTTC. The chain is built from TRBV6-2 or TRBV6-3 and TRBJ2-1, with D possibly matching TRBD1 (5 bases). V was shortened by 5 bases and J by 0 bases, with 11 bases between the two germline ends. This CDR3 is built from 15 residues. The germline CDR1 and CDR2 sequences are MNHEY and SVGEGT.

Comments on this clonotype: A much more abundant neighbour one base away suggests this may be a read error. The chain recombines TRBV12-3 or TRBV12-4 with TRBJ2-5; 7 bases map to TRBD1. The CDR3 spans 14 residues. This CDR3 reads CASSLAWTGESQYF. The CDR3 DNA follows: TGTGCCAGCAGTTTAGCGTGGACAGGAGAGTCCCAGTACTTC.

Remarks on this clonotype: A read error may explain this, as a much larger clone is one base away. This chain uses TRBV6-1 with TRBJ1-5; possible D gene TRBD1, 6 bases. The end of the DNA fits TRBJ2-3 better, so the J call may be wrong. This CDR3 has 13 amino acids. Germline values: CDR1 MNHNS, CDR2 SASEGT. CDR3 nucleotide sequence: TGTGCCGCGTCCCAGGGGATCAATCAGCCCCAGTATTTT. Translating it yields CAASQGINQPQYF.

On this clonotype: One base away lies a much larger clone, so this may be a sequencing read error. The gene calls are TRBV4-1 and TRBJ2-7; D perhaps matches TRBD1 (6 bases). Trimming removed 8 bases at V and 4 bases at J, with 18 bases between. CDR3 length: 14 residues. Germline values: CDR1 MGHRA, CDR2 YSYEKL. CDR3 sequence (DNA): TGCGCCAGCGGGACCGGGCCAGGGGTTTACGAGCAGTACTTC. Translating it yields CASGTGPGVYEQYF.